The T cell receptor beta chain described here comes from a study of coeliac disease (dated by TCRdb to between 2021 and 2024). General notes on the study: High-resolution HLA typing was unavailable, so biased TRBV7-2 usage was queried as a proof of principle. Next-generation sequencing of rearranged TRB and TRG CDR3 regions was applied to small intestinal lymphocyte fractions from coeliac and non-coeliac patients. The study was aimed at characterising TR repertoires of small intestinal T cells in active, refractory type I and gluten-free-diet-treated coeliac disease. Of the approximately 30 patients in the full study, approximately 22 had coeliac disease confirmed by serology and 8 were controls with non-small intestinal disorders. TRB sequencing worked for samples from roughly 27 subjects, and these included around 24 paired bulk unsorted intraepithelial and lamina propria cell samples. Results and caveats for the whole study, not just this receptor: The approach was considered by the authors to be unsuitable for unbiased detection of gliadin-specific T cells, as gliadin-specific T cells are scarce and rarely shared between patients. The separation of intraepithelial from lamina propria cells did not yield high-purity fractions, so cross-contamination between compartments was possible. Published gliadin-specific TRB sequences were detected in about 45% of the 18 coeliac lamina propria samples but in only 1 of 6 controls. For the most part, TRB repertoires were private, with most amino acid sequences found in only one sample, and V-gene usage showed no significant difference across disease groups. Compared with controls, active coeliac intraepithelial and lamina propria samples had TRB and TRG repertoires of lower clonality, which suggests that diverse T cells were recruited.

Cells were frozen in aliquots of some 500,000 in DMSO/FBS in liquid nitrogen, and a single aliquot from each fraction was used for sequencing. Endoscopy and small intestinal biopsy were performed in all 30 patients in the study. Lamina propria cells were released by collagenase digestion of the biopsy tissue remaining after intraepithelial cell isolation. Genomic DNA was extracted from frozen unsorted cell fractions with the Qiagen DNeasy blood extraction kit. The germline V gene gives CDR1 as SGHDN and CDR2 as FVKESK. The CDR3 has 13 amino acids, counting the end cysteine and phenylalanine. Just the 39-base CDR3 DNA is kept, in frame starting at base 1. Deletion took 1 base off V and 5 bases off J, with a span of 9 bases between the germline ends. Libraries were constructed by the immunoSEQ multiplex PCR assay. The TR loci were subjected to amplification by multiplexed PCR, for which V gene segments served as targets of the forward primers and J gene segments as targets of the reverse primers. The Illumina HiSeq System was used to sequence the amplified CDR3 regions. Regarding the original processing steps: A nearest-neighbour algorithm merged closely related reads to remove PCR and sequencing errors and collapse data into unique sequences. Repertoires were summarised in terms of clonality and T cell density, with T cell density defined as TR molecules per amount of genomic DNA input. CDR3 amino acid sequences present in at least 80% of unsorted samples were defined as public TRs and were then tested for differential abundance between coeliac and control samples. Every lamina propria sample was searched for matches to a list of about 230 published gliadin-specific TRB sequences. Disease-group differences in clonality and density were tested with Kruskal-Wallis tests followed by Dunn post-tests. TCRdb retrieved this table from immuneACCESS and kept in-frame rearrangements only. Not all clones are present; in checked studies, unresolved V genes account for under half, and no reason is known for the remainder. V, J and clone size reflect that table, while D and trimming were determined from the DNA. This sample gives over 2,000 clones in total; about 73% of them show up just once. The ten largest clones capture approximately 14% of the sample.

Turning to this clone: Its recognized antigen is unknown. It has no much larger one-base neighbor in the sample; base qualities were not kept.

The source of this sequence is a human donor without celiac disease. The sequence joins TRBV14 to TRBJ2-7, with no D gene named confidently. The sample comprised lymphocytes from the gut lamina propria. What this sample's cell subset or site label stands for: lamina propria cell (LPC) fraction of small intestinal biopsy. The base sequence is TGTGCCAGCAGCCAAGCTTACAGCAACGAGCAGTACTTC. This is translated as CASSQAYSNEQYF.